The next 17 T cell receptor beta chains were all read from a single sample in a study of cytomegalovirus exposure and HLA in healthy donors. Assay: immunoSEQ multiplex PCR; the TCRdb copy retains only in-frame clones and omits some. The sample has about 76,000 clones, around 94% seen once. Sequencing was done on a sample of PBMCs. These receptors originate from a woman aged 18-29 years in good health and CMV-seronegative.

V and J are TRBV7-9 and TRBJ2-1; D gene ambiguous. The germline V and J ends were trimmed by 6 bases and 9 bases, with 15 bases remaining between them. The length of the CDR3 is 13 residues. CDR1 and CDR2 (germline): SEHNR, FQNEAQ (reference sequence). CDR3 residues: CASRPSGVLEQFF. CDR3 DNA sequence: TGTGCCAGCAGGCCCTCCGGAGTTCTTGAGCAGTTCTTC.

This rearrangement joins TRBV2 to TRBJ2-1, with D possibly TRBD1 on 6 matching bases. The CDR3 contains 14 residues. Trimming took 3 bases from V and 15 from J, leaving 21 bases between them. Looked up from germline, CDR1 is SNHLY and CDR2 is FYNNEI. The CDR3 here is CASSDAWWGRGRFF. CDR3 nucleotide sequence: TGTGCCAGCAGTGACGCGTGGTGGGGCAGGGGTCGGTTCTTC. The full variable domain, with the rest looked up from reference TRBV2 and TRBJ2-1, is EPEVTQTPSHQVTQMGQEVILRCVPISNHLYFYWYRQILGQKVEFLVSFYNNEISEKSEIFDDQFSVERPDGSNFTLKIRSTKLEDSAMYFCASSDAWWGRGRFFGPGTRLTVL.

This chain uses TRBV6-5 with TRBJ1-1; a weak D match, TRBD1 (5 bases). This CDR3 is built from 15 residues. Between the trimmed V and J ends, which lost 8 bases and 0 bases, there was a span of 16 bases. Germline CDR1 is MNHEY and CDR2 is SVGAGI. The CDR3 protein is CASSKAGSLNTEAFF. DNA for the CDR3: TGTGCCAGCTCCAAAGCAGGGTCTCTGAACACTGAAGCTTTCTTT.

The rearrangement links TRBV5-4 to TRBJ1-2; 8 bases line up with TRBD1. Germline trimming cut 3 bases from V and 8 bases from J; bases unmatched to any gene: 6. CDR1 is SGHNT, CDR2 YYREEE, per germline (reference sequence). The CDR3 extends over 13 amino acids. The CDR3 protein is CASSSWTGRGYTF. The CDR3 DNA is TGTGCCAGCAGCTCCTGGACAGGGAGAGGCTACACCTTC.

The J gene is TRBJ1-2, the V gene TRBV6-4; 9 bases match TRBD1. The V segment lost 4 bases and the J segment 4 bases; nucleotides outside the gene matches: 10. CDR1 and CDR2 from the germline V gene are MRHNA and SNTAGT. The CDR3 is 16 residues long. CDR3 nucleotide sequence: TGTGCCAGCAGTGCATCCCGGGACAGGGCGTTCTATGGCTACACCTTC. Translated: CASSASRDRAFYGYTF.

The rearrangement joins TRBV18 to TRBJ1-1, with a tentative D call TRBD1 (5 bases). The CDR3 totals 17 residues. The V gene lost 4 bases and the J gene lost 2 bases, with 20 bases spanning the gap. The germline V gene has CDR1 KGHSH and CDR2 LQKENI. The CDR3, as DNA: TGTGCCAGCTCACTCATCTACCCGACAGTAAACAACACTGAAGCTTTCTTT. It is translated as CASSLIYPTVNNTEAFF.

The CDR3 nucleotides read TGTGCCAGCAGTGAATGGGGCCTGACTCAAGAGACCCAGTACTTC. The encoded protein is CASSEWGLTQETQYF. This rearrangement joins TRBV2 to TRBJ2-5; a weak D match, TRBD1 (5 bases). Trimming stripped 2 bases from V and 2 bases from J, with 12 bases between. The germline V gene has CDR1 SNHLY and CDR2 FYNNEI. This CDR3 contains 15 residues.

V is TRBV30 and J is TRBJ1-1; a possible D gene is TRBD1 (6 bases). This CDR3 is built from 13 residues. The V end lost 4 bases, the J end lost 2 bases, and 11 bases lay between the germline ends. Germline-derived CDR1 and CDR2 are GTSNPN and SVGIG (reference sequence). CDR3 sequence: CAWTQGSNTEAFF. Here the CDR3 DNA reads TGTGCCTGGACACAGGGCTCCAACACTGAAGCTTTCTTT. Filled out from reference TRBV30 and TRBJ1-1, the complete variable domain reads SQTIHQWPATLVQPVGSPLSLECTVEGTSNPNLYWYRQAAGRGLQLLFYSVGIGQISSEVPQNLSASRPQDRQFILSSKKLLLSDSGFYLCAWTQGSNTEAFFGQGTRLTVV.

In this sample, this clone turned up once. The CDR3 sequence is CASSLVASEAFF. The DNA of the CDR3 is TGTGCCAGCAGCTTAGTGGCCTCAGAAGCTTTCTTT. The V and J genes are TRBV7-9 and TRBJ1-1; D is undetermined. Trimming took 1 base from V and 8 from J, leaving 8 bases between them. The V gene's germline CDR1 is SEHNR and CDR2 FQNEAQ (reference sequence). The CDR3 covers 12 residues.

V gene TRBV27 combines with J gene TRBJ1-2; TRBD1 aligns across 7 bases. The germline V gene has CDR1 MNHEY and CDR2 SMNVEV (reference sequence). This CDR3 region has 16 residues. Losses at the gene ends were 6 bases for V and 4 bases for J; bases not matched to a gene: 14. CDR3 sequence: CASREAMKGQLYGYTF. CDR3 sequence (DNA): TGTGCCAGCAGAGAAGCTATGAAGGGACAGCTCTATGGCTACACCTTC.

The chain combines TRBV5-1 with TRBJ1-2; the match to TRBD1 covers 8 bases. The junction had 4 bases not matched to a gene; V was cut back by 4 bases and J by 8 bases. Germline loops: CDR1 SGHRS, CDR2 YFSETQ. This CDR3 contains 12 residues. The CDR3 bases are TGCGCCAGCAGCCCGGGACAGGTCGGCTACACCTTC. Residues: CASSPGQVGYTF.

The chain uses TRBV7-2 and TRBJ1-4; 7 nucleotides align to TRBD1. V dropped 0 bases and J dropped 7; count of bases not matched to a gene: 11. The CDR3 has 17 residues. Germline assignment: CDR1 SGHTA and CDR2 FQGNSA. The CDR3 sequence: CASSLANTRTGFEKLFF. DNA for the CDR3: TGTGCCAGCAGCTTAGCGAATACCCGGACAGGTTTTGAAAAACTGTTTTTT.

This sequence joins TRBV9 and TRBJ1-2; weak D call: TRBD1 (5 bases). This CDR3 has 13 residues. V lost 2 bases, J lost 2 bases, and 7 bases lay in between. Germline assignment: CDR1 SGDLS and CDR2 YYNGEE. The DNA for the CDR3 is TGTGCCAGCAGCGTGCAGGGAAACTATGGCTACACCTTC. Its translation is CASSVQGNYGYTF. Using reference TRBV9 and TRBJ1-2 for the parts outside the CDR3, the full variable domain is DSGVTQTPKHLITATGQRVTLRCSPRSGDLSVYWYQQSLDQGLQFLIQYYNGEERAKGNILERFSAQQFPDLHSELNLSSLELGDSALYFCASSVQGNYGYTFGSGTRLTVV.

V gene TRBV19 combines with J gene TRBJ1-6; no reliable D call. Between the trimmed V and J ends, which lost 5 bases and 7 bases, there was a span of 9 bases. CDR1 is LNHDA, CDR2 SQIVND, per germline (reference sequence). This CDR3 region has 13 residues. CDR3 bases: TGTGCCAGTAGTGCGACCGGGAATTCACCCCTCCACTTT. It specifies CASSATGNSPLHF.

The chain couples TRBV7-9 to TRBJ2-7; D uncertain. V dropped 2 bases and J dropped 3 bases, with 11 bases sitting between them. The CDR3 covers 14 residues. Germline V gene lookup returns CDR1 SEHNR and CDR2 FQNEAQ (reference sequence). The DNA of the CDR3 is TGTGCCAGCAGCTTAAGAGGTTCTGACTACGAGCAGTACTTC. Amino acids: CASSLRGSDYEQYF.

The chain couples TRBV9 to TRBJ1-2; 7 positions agree with TRBD1. Germline trimming cut 3 bases from V and 4 bases from J; bases unmatched to any gene: 12. Germline-derived CDR1 and CDR2 are SGDLS and YYNGEE. The CDR3 runs to 16 residues. The CDR3 region has the DNA TGTGCCAGCAGCGACCCAACAGGGGAAGCACCCTATGGCTACACCTTC. Translating gives CASSDPTGEAPYGYTF.

This rearrangement joins TRBV6-1 to TRBJ1-2; TRBD1 might be the D (5 bases). The V end was cut by 6 bases, the J end by 4 bases, with 9 bases between. The CDR3 has 12 residues. The germline V gene has CDR1 MNHNS and CDR2 SASEGT. CDR3 DNA sequence: TGTGCCAGCAGGGGGCGCGGCTATGGCTACACCTTC. This encodes CASRGRGYGYTF.